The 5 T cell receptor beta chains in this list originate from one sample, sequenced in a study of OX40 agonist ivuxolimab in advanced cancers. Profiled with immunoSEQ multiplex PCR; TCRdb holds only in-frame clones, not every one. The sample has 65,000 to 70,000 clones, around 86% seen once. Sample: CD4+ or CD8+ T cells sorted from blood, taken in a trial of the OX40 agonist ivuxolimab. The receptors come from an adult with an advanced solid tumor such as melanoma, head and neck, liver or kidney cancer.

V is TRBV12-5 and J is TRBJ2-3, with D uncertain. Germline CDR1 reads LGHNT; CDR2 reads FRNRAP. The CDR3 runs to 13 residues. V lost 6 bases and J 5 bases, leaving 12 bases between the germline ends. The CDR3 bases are TGTGCTAGTGGCTCCCCGCACGGAGATACGCAGTATTTT. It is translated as CASGSPHGDTQYF.

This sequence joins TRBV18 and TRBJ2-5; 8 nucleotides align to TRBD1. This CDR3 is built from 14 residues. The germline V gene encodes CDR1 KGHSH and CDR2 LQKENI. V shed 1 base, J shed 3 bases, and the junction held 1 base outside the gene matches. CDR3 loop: CASSPRTGKETQYF. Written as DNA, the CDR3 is TGTGCCAGCTCACCACGGACAGGGAAAGAGACCCAGTACTTC.

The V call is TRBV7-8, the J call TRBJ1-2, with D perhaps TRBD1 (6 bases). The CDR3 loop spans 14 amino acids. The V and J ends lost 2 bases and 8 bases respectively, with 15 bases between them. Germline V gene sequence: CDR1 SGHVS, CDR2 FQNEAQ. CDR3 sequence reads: CASSLYEGEGGYTF. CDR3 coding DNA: TGTGCCAGCAGCTTATACGAGGGGGAAGGGGGCTACACCTTC.

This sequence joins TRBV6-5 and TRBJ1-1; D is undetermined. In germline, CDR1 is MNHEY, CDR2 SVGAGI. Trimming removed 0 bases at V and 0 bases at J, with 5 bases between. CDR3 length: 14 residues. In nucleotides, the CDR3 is TGTGCCAGCAGTTACTCGTGGGTGAACACTGAAGCTTTCTTT. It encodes CASSYSWVNTEAFF.

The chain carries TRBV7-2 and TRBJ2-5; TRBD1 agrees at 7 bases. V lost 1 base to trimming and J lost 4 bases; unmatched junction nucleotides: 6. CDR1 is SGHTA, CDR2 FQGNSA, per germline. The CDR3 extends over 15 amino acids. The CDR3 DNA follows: TGTGCCAGCAGCTTAGAACAGGGGATAGGAGAGACCCAGTACTTC. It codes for CASSLEQGIGETQYF.